The clone carrying this T cell receptor (beta chain) occurred a few times. Antigen unknown. There are 15 residues in the CDR3. The V and J ends lost 5 bases and 4 bases, in that order; junction bases with no gene match: 7. Germline CDR1 is MNHEY and CDR2 is SMNVEV (reference sequence). This sample is drawn from a study of shared clonotypes between healthy human individuals. Across the study: Every donor yielded three CD4 naive, three CD4 memory, two CD8 naive and one CD8 memory plate.

The naive CD8 population came from CD45RO-negative cells selected for CCR7, without terminally differentiated effector memory CD45RA+ cells. Only in-frame clones appear in the TCRdb table, and some are missing; sequencing was by immunoSEQ multiplex PCR. Found here are 550,000 to 650,000 clones, approximately 96% of them singletons; the top ten hold less than 0.12%. Whole-study findings and limits: Investigators collected only blood, and repertoires in tissues likely differ. Against clonotypes common to all four donors, non-shared ones had lower generation probabilities. For naive CD4 cells, 4.5% to 6.5% of clonotypes were shared across a handful of donors.

The V gene is TRBV27, the J gene TRBJ2-3; 9 bases are a match to TRBD1. The receptor was derived from a young woman in good health. The sequencing sample was made of naive CD8+ T cells sorted from blood. The CDR3 bases are TGTGCCAGCAGTCTCTCACAGGGGGCGGCAGATACGCAGTATTTT. Protein sequence: CASSLSQGAADTQYF.